These 28 T cell receptor beta chains were sequenced from one sample in a study of cytomegalovirus exposure and HLA in healthy donors. Researchers ran the PCR with 60 Vbeta and 13 Jbeta primers. The table came from immunoSEQ multiplex PCR; TCRdb's copy has only in-frame clones and leaves some out. Seen here are some 110,000 clones, about 80% observed once, and the top ten hold 3.5% to 4.5%. Sequencing was performed on PBMCs. The receptor source for this set is a man between 25 and 39 years old in good health and CMV-seropositive.

The chain links TRBV10-1 to TRBJ2-3, with 11 nucleotides matching TRBD2. CDR1 is WNHNN, CDR2 SYGVQD, per germline (reference sequence). Unmatched junction bases numbered 15, after V lost 0 bases and J lost 1 base. CDR3 length: 21 residues. Here the CDR3 DNA reads TGCGCCAGCAGTGAGTCCTCGGTGGGGACTAGCGGAACACGTCGCACAGATACGCAGTATTTT. This gives the protein CASSESSVGTSGTRRTDTQYF.

J is TRBJ1-5 and V is TRBV6-4; 8 bases are a match to TRBD1. The germline V gene encodes CDR1 MRHNA and CDR2 SNTAGT. V was pared by 0 bases and J by 5 bases, with 12 bases of the junction left unmatched. CDR3 length equals 18 residues. CDR3 nucleotide sequence: TGTGCCAGCAGTGACTCGGCGAACAGGGGGAAGATGTATCAGCCCCAGCATTTT. This gives the protein CASSDSANRGKMYQPQHF.

The genes are TRBV7-2 and TRBJ1-5; possibly TRBD1 for D (6 bases). Germline lookup yields CDR1 SGHTA and CDR2 FQGNSA. This CDR3 contains 13 residues. The V end was cut by 2 bases, the J end by 6 bases, with 8 bases between. The chain's CDR3 is CASSLQGGQPQHF. CDR3 nucleotide sequence: TGTGCCAGCAGCTTACAAGGGGGTCAGCCCCAGCATTTT.

In nucleotides, the CDR3 is TGTGCCAGCAGCTTAACAGGGGATAGCAATCAGCCCCAGCATTTT. Translated: CASSLTGDSNQPQHF. The chain is built from TRBV7-2 and TRBJ1-5; 7 bases are shared with TRBD1. The CDR3 extends over 15 amino acids. The germline V gene has CDR1 SGHTA and CDR2 FQGNSA. Trimming at V came to 2 bases and at J to 0 bases, leaving 1 base not matched to a gene. The entire variable domain, with the rest obtained from reference TRBV7-2 and TRBJ1-5, is as follows: GAGVSQSPSNKVTEKGKDVELRCDPISGHTALYWYRQSLGQGLEFLIYFQGNSAPDKSGLPSDRFSAERTGGSVSTLTIQRTQQEDSAVYLCASSLTGDSNQPQHFGDGTRLSIL.

V is TRBV7-9 and J is TRBJ1-3, with 8 bases matching TRBD1. The CDR3 extends over 15 amino acids. The trim removed 5 bases at V and 4 bases at J, leaving 7 bases unmatched. CDR1 and CDR2 (germline): SEHNR, FQNEAQ (reference sequence). CDR3 sequence reads: CASSPDRGSGNTIYF. The CDR3 nucleotides are TGTGCCAGCAGCCCCGACAGGGGATCGGGAAACACCATATATTTT.

The V call is TRBV28, the J call TRBJ1-2, with D hard to call. Between the trimmed V and J ends, which lost 2 bases and 6 bases, there was a span of 10 bases. CDR1 is MDHEN and CDR2 is SYDVKM in the germline V gene. The CDR3 sequence is 13 residues long. The CDR3 is CASSLLRTDGYTF. The CDR3 DNA reads TGTGCCAGCAGTTTACTTCGGACTGATGGCTACACCTTC.

The rearrangement uses TRBV7-9 and TRBJ2-7; D possibly corresponds to TRBD1 (6 bases). The CDR3 totals 15 residues. V shed 0 bases and J shed 4 bases, with 13 bases lying between them. Germline assignment: CDR1 SEHNR and CDR2 FQNEAQ (reference sequence). For the CDR3, the DNA is TGTGCCAGCAGCTTAGCGGGCACAGGGAGTTACGAGCAGTACTTC. This encodes CASSLAGTGSYEQYF.

This chain connects TRBV11-3 to TRBJ2-5; no clear D. The CDR3 is made up of 14 amino acids. Germline CDR1 reads SGHNT; CDR2 reads YENEEA. V was shortened by 3 bases and J by 5 bases, with 13 bases between the two germline ends. This chain's CDR3 is CASSFSRNLETQYF. CDR3 sequence (DNA): TGTGCCAGCAGCTTTTCGCGAAATCTCGAGACCCAGTACTTC.

This clone was recorded only once. The chain is built from TRBV29-1 and TRBJ1-2; TRBD1 matches 7 bases. Germline trimming cut 3 bases from V and 4 bases from J; bases unmatched to any gene: 8. Germline-derived CDR1 and CDR2 are SQVTM and ANQGSEA. There are 14 residues in the CDR3. The CDR3 reads CSVEGQMGSYGYTF. DNA of the CDR3: TGCAGCGTTGAGGGACAGATGGGAAGCTATGGCTACACCTTC.

This clone has a handful of counts. The rearrangement links TRBV11-3 to TRBJ1-1; D may be TRBD1 (5 bases). Germline CDR1 reads SGHNT; CDR2 reads YENEEA. The CDR3 length is 16 residues. V shed 5 bases and J shed 1 base, with 17 bases lying between them. The chain's CDR3 is CASSQGGRWPNTEAFF. The CDR3 nucleotides are TGTGCCAGCAGCCAGGGCGGTCGTTGGCCGAACACTGAAGCTTTCTTT.

V and J are TRBV6-1 and TRBJ1-5; TRBD1 matches 7 bases. Germline V CDR1 and CDR2: MNHNS, SASEGT. The junction had 12 bases not matched to a gene; V was cut back by 3 bases and J by 4 bases. CDR3 size: 17 residues. The CDR3: CASSDRPFPGGNQPQHF. The CDR3 nucleotides are TGTGCCAGCAGTGACCGGCCGTTTCCAGGGGGAAATCAGCCCCAGCATTTT.

A note on this clone: One junction end disagrees with the germline gene, perhaps due to a read error. The gene calls are TRBV6-5 and TRBJ2-6; D perhaps matches TRBD1 (5 bases). The CDR3 spans 15 residues. Germline V gene lookup returns CDR1 MNHEY and CDR2 SVGAGI. The CDR3 DNA reads TGTGCCAGCACTTCCCCAGAGGCTGGGGCCAACGGCCTGACTTTC. Encoded protein: CASTSPEAGANGLTF.

The chain links TRBV4-3 to TRBJ2-7; TRBD2 matches at 10 bases. In germline, CDR1 is LGHNA, CDR2 YSLEER. J lost 1 base, V lost 4 bases, and 10 bases had no gene match. The CDR3 covers 17 residues. As DNA, the CDR3 is TGCGCCAGCAGCCGAAATGGCGGTAGCGGGGGGTCCTACGAGCAGTACTTC. This encodes CASSRNGGSGGSYEQYF.

This clone was seen just once. V is TRBV28 and J is TRBJ2-1; D may be TRBD2 (5 bases). The CDR3 consists of 13 residues. V shed 10 bases and J shed 1 base, with 11 bases lying between them. The germline gives CDR1 MDHEN, CDR2 SYDVKM. The CDR3 nucleotides read TGTGCCACCCAGAGAGGGTCCTACAATGAGCAGTTCTTC. Amino acids: CATQRGSYNEQFF.

The CDR3 reads CASSEQVAGTRAFF. As DNA, the CDR3 is TGTGCCAGCAGTGAACAAGTTGCCGGGACAAGGGCTTTCTTT. This chain joins TRBV2 and TRBJ1-1; D possibly corresponds to TRBD1 (6 bases). This CDR3 has 14 residues. Trimming shortened V by 2 bases and J by 11 bases, and 18 bases separated the two germline ends. Germline lookup yields CDR1 SNHLY and CDR2 FYNNEI.

The rearrangement joins TRBV29-1 to TRBJ2-3; 11 positions agree with TRBD2. The V segment lost 0 bases and the J segment 0 bases; nucleotides outside the gene matches: 5. The CDR3 contains 17 residues. Germline V gene lookup returns CDR1 SQVTM and CDR2 ANQGSEA. CDR3 DNA: TGCAGCGTTGAAGATCCGGCTAGCGGGAGGAGCACAGATACGCAGTATTTT. It yields the protein CSVEDPASGRSTDTQYF.

This clone was detected only once. The junction does not match germline at one end; this may be a read error. The chain joins TRBV7-2 to TRBJ2-7, with 10 bases lining up with TRBD2. There are 15 residues in the CDR3. Per germline, CDR1 SGHTA and CDR2 FQGNSA. CDR3 bases: TGTGTCAGCAGCTCGGGACTAGCGCAGAGCTACGAGCAGTACTTC. Its protein is CVSSSGLAQSYEQYF.

In this sample, this clone is medium-sized. V usage is TRBV4-3 and J usage is TRBJ2-7; possible D gene TRBD1, 6 bases. Germline CDR1 and CDR2: LGHNA and YSLEER. The V end was cut by 1 base, the J end by 4 bases, with 20 bases between. This CDR3 comprises 17 residues. For the CDR3, the DNA is TGCGCCAGCAGCCAAGTGCATAAAATTGGACAGTTTTACGAGCAGTACTTC. As protein: CASSQVHKIGQFYEQYF.

This chain uses TRBV7-9 with TRBJ2-2; D may be TRBD2 (5 bases). The CDR3 is 15 amino acids. The V gene lost 3 bases and the J gene lost 3 bases, with 11 bases spanning the gap. Germline values: CDR1 SEHNR, CDR2 FQNEAQ (reference sequence). As DNA, the CDR3 is TGTGCCAGCAGCTTTCTAGCAGGCTACACCGGGGAGCTGTTTTTT. Translating it yields CASSFLAGYTGELFF.

The V call is TRBV5-6, the J call TRBJ2-5; D is unresolved. CDR1 and CDR2 (germline): SGHDT, YYEEEE. The ends were cut back, 5 bases at V and 7 bases at J, with 18 bases in the middle. This CDR3 comprises 14 residues. CDR3 loop: CASSRHRIVGTQYF. Here the CDR3 DNA reads TGTGCCAGCAGTAGACACCGCATTGTCGGGACCCAGTACTTC.

This rearrangement joins TRBV9 to TRBJ1-6; weak D call: TRBD1 (6 bases). CDR3 length: 15 residues. Germline V gene data show CDR1 as SGDLS and CDR2 as YYNGEE. V gave up 4 bases and J gave up 7 bases, with 15 bases separating them. Here the CDR3 DNA reads TGTGCCAGCAGCTTCAGTGCAGGGGCGAATTCACCCCTCCACTTT. Translating it yields CASSFSAGANSPLHF.

CDR3 in amino acids: CASSLVTSASGVEQYF. DNA of the CDR3: TGTGCCAGCAGCTTAGTGACGTCGGCTAGCGGGGTAGAGCAGTACTTC. The rearrangement links TRBV7-2 to TRBJ2-7, with 9 bases that match TRBD2. This CDR3 is built from 16 residues. The J segment lost 7 bases and the V segment lost 1 base, leaving 11 bases of the junction unmatched. The germline V gene has CDR1 SGHTA and CDR2 FQGNSA.

The gene calls are TRBV4-3 and TRBJ2-7, with TRBD2 identical over 7 bases. Germline lookup yields CDR1 LGHNA and CDR2 YSLEER. The V and J ends lost 2 bases and 0 bases, in that order; junction bases with no gene match: 1. The length of the CDR3 is 14 residues. The chain's CDR3 is CASSQLADSYEQYF. In DNA, the CDR3 is TGCGCCAGCAGCCAACTAGCGGACTCCTACGAGCAGTACTTC.

This chain links TRBV30 with TRBJ2-3, with 8 bases matching TRBD2. The CDR3 loop spans 17 amino acids. V lost 0 bases and J lost 0; bases outside the gene matches: 8. From germline, CDR1 is GTSNPN and CDR2 SVGIG (reference sequence). CDR3 nucleotide sequence: TGTGCCTGGAGTGTCCCTCGAAGCGGGGGTAGCACAGATACGCAGTATTTT. This sequence encodes CAWSVPRSGGSTDTQYF.

The DNA for the CDR3 is TGTGCCAGCAGTTTACAGGCGGCGAGCGAAAAACTGTTTTTT. Protein: CASSLQAASEKLFF. The chain is built from TRBV6-5 and TRBJ1-4; D possibly corresponds to TRBD1 (5 bases). CDR3 length: 14 amino acids. Germline V lookup: CDR1 MNHEY, CDR2 SVGAGI. V was shortened by 4 bases and J by 8 bases, with 14 bases between the two germline ends.

The rearrangement uses TRBV27 and TRBJ1-5; D perhaps matches TRBD1 (6 bases). The CDR3 has 16 amino acids. V shed 0 bases and J shed 3 bases, with 12 bases lying between them. Germline-derived CDR1 and CDR2 are MNHEY and SMNVEV (reference sequence). The CDR3 loop is CASSLSSGEYNQPQHF. The DNA of the CDR3 is TGTGCCAGCAGTTTATCGTCAGGGGAATACAATCAGCCCCAGCATTTT.

The V and J genes are TRBV7-8 and TRBJ2-5, with 15 positions matching TRBD2. Germline V gene sequence: CDR1 SGHVS, CDR2 FQNEAQ. The V segment lost 4 bases and the J segment 7 bases; nucleotides outside the gene matches: 10. This CDR3 region has 17 residues. The CDR3 sequence: CASSSVPWTSGGGTQYF. DNA for the CDR3: TGTGCCAGCAGCTCGGTACCCTGGACTAGCGGGGGGGGGACCCAGTACTTC.

The chain recombines TRBV6-5 with TRBJ1-5; D is unclear. Germline V gives CDR1 MNHEY, CDR2 SVGAGI. Trimming stripped 4 bases from V and 5 bases from J, with 9 bases between. CDR3 length equals 13 residues. CDR3 DNA sequence: TGTGCCAGCAGTTTTACGAGGTATCAGCCCCAGCATTTT. This codes for CASSFTRYQPQHF.